This TCR beta chain was recovered during a study of T-cell reconstitution after alpha-beta-depleted transplantation in children. Study outcomes and limitations: Newly made T cells mostly supplied T-cell counts and diversity one year after transplant. Several hundred expanded graft clones reportedly gave rise to the alpha-beta T cells present about two months after transplant. Where some patients showed high TCRbeta diversity at day 60, it came from recipient T cells and thymic progenitors that had survived.

With respect to this clonotype: What it binds is unknown. One junction end does not reproduce the germline sequence, and a read error may be involved.

Preparation of the TCRbeta library used unique molecular identifiers. TCRdb redid the calling of the PCR reads with MiXCR, one entry per CDR3 protein. The sample lists about 580,000 distinct CDR3 sequences; 25% to 30% were seen once. Specimen: PBMCs, collected before TCRalphabeta/CD19-depleted stem cell transplant. The sequence was collected from a boy in the first two years of life with Wiskott-Aldrich syndrome, due to receive a stem cell transplant.

As DNA, the CDR3 is TGTACCAGCAGTTTAGAGGTTCTAGCGGGAGTTACAAAGGATGAGCAGTTCTTC. Residues: CTSSLEVLAGVTKDEQFF. The chain joins TRBV3-1 to TRBJ2-1, with 10 nucleotides matching TRBD2. The germline V gene encodes CDR1 LGHDT and CDR2 YNNKEL (reference sequence). This CDR3 spans 18 amino acids.